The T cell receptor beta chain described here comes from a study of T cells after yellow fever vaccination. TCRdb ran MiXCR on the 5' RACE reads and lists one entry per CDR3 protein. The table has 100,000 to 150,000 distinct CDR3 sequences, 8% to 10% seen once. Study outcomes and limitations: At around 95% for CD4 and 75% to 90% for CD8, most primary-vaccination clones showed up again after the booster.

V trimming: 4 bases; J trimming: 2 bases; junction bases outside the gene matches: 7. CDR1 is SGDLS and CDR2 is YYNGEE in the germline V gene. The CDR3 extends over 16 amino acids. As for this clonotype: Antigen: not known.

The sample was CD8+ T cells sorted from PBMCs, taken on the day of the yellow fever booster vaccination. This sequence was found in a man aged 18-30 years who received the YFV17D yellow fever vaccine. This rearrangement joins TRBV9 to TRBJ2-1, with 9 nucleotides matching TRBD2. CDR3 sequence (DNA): TGTGCCAGCAGCCCGAAGCGGGGGGCCGCCTACAATGAGCAGTTCTTC. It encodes CASSPKRGAAYNEQFF.